Listed below are T cell receptor beta chains from one sample, sequenced in a study of blood T cell repertoires in COVID-19. The assay was immunoSEQ multiplex PCR, and TCRdb's table has in-frame clones only and misses some. In the table there are roughly 120,000 clones, roughly four fifths of which are singletons. Material: peripheral blood. Receptor source: a man aged 50-60 years with acute or convalescent COVID-19. Both conserved end residues are part of each CDR3. The D gene is left open where the match is weak. Size is stated for part of the rows, as once, few or many counts, or as a class when the clone is expanded.

d_call	j_call	v_call	clone_size	cdr3_aa	cdr3_nt
TRBD1	TRBJ1-2	TRBV6-5	.	CASRNRGLGYGYTF	TGTGCCAGCAGAAACAGGGGGCTCGGCTATGGCTACACCTTC
.	TRBJ1-5	TRBV19	.	CASSIEAVNQPQHF	TGTGCCAGTAGTATAGAGGCAGTCAATCAGCCCCAGCATTTT
TRBD1	TRBJ2-7	TRBV19	few	CASSSTGGSSYEQYF	TGTGCCAGTAGTTCGACAGGGGGAAGCTCCTACGAGCAGTACTTC
.	TRBJ2-7	TRBV7-2	.	CASSRTPSSYEQYF	TGTGCCAGCAGCCGGACTCCCAGCTCCTACGAGCAGTACTTC
TRBD1	TRBJ1-2	TRBV4-1	few	CASSQEQTGTYGYTF	TGCGCCAGCAGCCAGGAACAGACAGGGACCTATGGCTACACCTTC
.	TRBJ1-4	TRBV6-6	.	CALRGGEKLFF	TGTGCTCTCCGAGGCGGCGAAAAACTGTTTTTT
.	TRBJ1-5	TRBV7-9	few	CASSSGASEGDQPQHF	TGTGCCAGCAGCTCGGGCGCCAGCGAGGGGGACCAGCCCCAGCATTTT
.	TRBJ1-5	TRBV11-2	.	CASTSDPEVDQPQHF	TGTGCCAGCACCTCGGACCCGGAGGTCGATCAGCCCCAGCATTTT
TRBD1	TRBJ2-7	TRBV5-1	.	CASSPRHRTGMSEQYF	TGCGCCAGCAGCCCCCGGCACAGGACAGGGATGAGCGAGCAGTACTTC
TRBD2	TRBJ2-5	TRBV5-4	.	CASSLGLAGDYQETQYF	TGTGCCAGCAGCTTGGGACTAGCGGGAGATTATCAAGAGACCCAGTACTTC
TRBD1	TRBJ1-1	TRBV10-3	.	CAIRPTGDTEAFF	TGTGCCATCAGGCCGACAGGGGACACTGAAGCTTTCTTT
.	TRBJ2-1	TRBV5-4	.	CASSLDRASHNEQFF	TGTGCCAGCAGCTTGGACAGGGCTTCCCACAATGAGCAGTTCTTC